Below, 3 T cell receptor beta chains from the same sample are listed, as sequenced in a study of shared clonotypes between healthy human individuals. Sequencing used immunoSEQ multiplex PCR; TCRdb keeps in-frame clones, though not all of them. The sample records about a million clones, 60% to 85% being singletons. The sample taken for sequencing was memory CD4+ T cells from PBMCs. Subset noted: CD45RA-negative fraction. The receptors derive from a man between 18 and 35 years old in good health. Some clones in this sample may be carry-over from other donors' samples.

This clone came up a few times. Additional DNA sequences in this sample encode the identical CDR3. The V gene is TRBV5-1, the J gene TRBJ2-5; the match to TRBD2 covers 11 bases. Germline lookup yields CDR1 SGHRS and CDR2 YFSETQ. After removal of 4 bases from V and 4 bases from J, the junction contained 9 bases not matched to a gene. This CDR3 contains 16 residues. Written as DNA, the CDR3 is TGCGCCAGCAGCCGAACTACTAGCGGGAGCGGAGAGACCCAGTACTTC. As protein: CASSRTTSGSGETQYF.

The DNA for the CDR3 is TGTGCCAGCAGTTTACTTGGGGTAGCGGGAGACGAGCAGTACTTC. Its translation: CASSLLGVAGDEQYF. The chain combines TRBV27 with TRBJ2-7, with TRBD2 matching over 9 bases. This CDR3 has 15 residues. Germline CDR1 is MNHEY and CDR2 is SMNVEV (reference sequence). V was clipped by 2 bases and J by 5 bases; unmatched bases: 7.

This clone appeared a single time. The V and J genes are TRBV28 and TRBJ1-1; D gene unclear. V was cut by 10 bases and J by 1 base, with 13 bases left in between. The CDR3 spans 13 residues. CDR1 and CDR2 (germline): MDHEN, SYDVKM. CDR3 amino acids: CATLQFRNTEAFF. CDR3 in DNA: TGTGCCACCTTGCAATTTCGGAACACTGAAGCTTTCTTT.